These 5 T cell receptor beta chains originate from one sample sequenced in a study of blood T cells in healthy people across ages. Through a sample-barcoded 5' primer and a J-beta primer mix, a second PCR was run for about 6 to 12 cycles. TCRdb re-analysed the 5' RACE reads in MiXCR, keeping a single row per CDR3 protein. The data contain about 1.7 million distinct CDR3 sequences, roughly 27% of them singletons. Sample: blood. The source of these receptors is a woman aged 25 to 39 in good health.

This clonotype occurred many times. The chain links TRBV6-5 to TRBJ2-3; 7 bases agree with TRBD1. This CDR3 has 14 residues. In germline, CDR1 is MNHEY, CDR2 SVGAGI. V was clipped by 6 bases and J by 4 bases; unmatched bases: 7. The CDR3 here is CASSLRQGPDTQYF. In nucleotides, the CDR3 is TGTGCCAGCAGCCTTCGACAGGGCCCAGATACGCAGTATTTT.

This clonotype was counted at least ten times. This chain links TRBV20-1 with TRBJ2-3, with D perhaps matching TRBD2 (5 bases). V was pared by 5 bases and J by 3 bases, with 9 bases between. The CDR3 spans 12 residues. Germline V lookup: CDR1 DFQATT, CDR2 SNEGSKA (reference sequence). CDR3 DNA: TGCAGTGCTCCCGGCGGGACAGATACGCAGTATTTT. Its protein product is CSAPGGTDTQYF.

The chain combines TRBV6-2 or TRBV6-3 with TRBJ1-2; no reliable D call. The germline V gene has CDR1 MNHEY and CDR2 SVGEGT. V lost 6 bases and J 4 bases, leaving 18 bases between the germline ends. This CDR3 contains 15 residues. The CDR3 loop reads CASSESGTARYGYTF. As DNA, the CDR3 is TGTGCCAGCAGCGAGTCAGGTACTGCACGCTATGGCTACACCTTC.

The chain uses TRBV7-2 and TRBJ1-1; 7 bases align to TRBD1. The CDR3 covers 15 residues. With 5 bases clipped from V and 6 bases from J, the junction kept 12 bases outside the gene matches. CDR1 and CDR2 (germline): SGHTA, FQGNSA. In DNA form, the CDR3 reads TGTGCCAGCAGCCACTCGGCCAGGGGGAGCGCTGAAGCTTTCTTT. Amino acids: CASSHSARGSAEAFF.

In this sample, this clonotype turned up once. The CDR3 carries no conserved terminal phenylalanine or tryptophan, so it likely arises from a read error. The V call is TRBV28, the J call TRBJ2-7; 7 bases are shared with TRBD1. The length of the CDR3 is 14 residues. Germline V lookup: CDR1 MDHEN, CDR2 SYDVKM. V gave up 6 bases and J gave up 0 bases; unmatched junction bases: 5. DNA for the CDR3: TGTGCCAGCAGACCCGGGGACAGCTCCTACGAGCAGTACTGC. This gives the protein CASRPGDSSYEQYC.